These T cell receptor beta chains were read from a single sample in a study of T cells after yellow fever vaccination. TCRdb reprocessed the 5' RACE reads with MiXCR, giving one entry per CDR3 protein. The sample has 250,000 to 300,000 distinct CDR3 sequences, about 5% seen once. The material sequenced was CD4+ T cells sorted from PBMCs, taken on the day of the yellow fever booster vaccination. All receptors derive from a man between 18 and 29 years old who received the YFV17D yellow fever vaccine. The CDR3 runs from the conserved cysteine through the conserved F or W. The D gene is left open where the match is weak. The size entry is marked missing in some rows and otherwise reads once, few, many or a size class.

D gene	V gene	J gene	clone size	CDR3 DNA	CDR3 protein
.	TRBV6-5	TRBJ2-5	many	TGTGCCAGAAAAAAGACAGCTGCGGAGACCCAGTACTTC	CARKKTAAETQYF
TRBD1	TRBV12-3/TRBV12-4	TRBJ2-2	many	TGTGCCAGCAGTTTCCAGGGGGCGGTCACCGGGGAGCTGTTTTTT	CASSFQGAVTGELFF
TRBD2	TRBV5-1	TRBJ2-2	few	TGCGCCAGCAGCGAATTAAGCGGGGTGAACACCGGGGAGCTGTTTTTT	CASSELSGVNTGELFF
.	TRBV20-1	TRBJ2-1	few	TGCAGTGCTAGGAACCCGAGATCGGGCAATGAGCAGTTCTTC	CSARNPRSGNEQFF
.	TRBV29-1	TRBJ2-2	many	TGCAGCGTCAGCACTCAACGCAGCACCGGGGAGCTGTTTTTT	CSVSTQRSTGELFF
.	TRBV12-3/TRBV12-4	TRBJ1-1	.	TGTGCCAGCAGCCAGGGGTTTAACACTGAAGCTTTCTTT	CASSQGFNTEAFF
.	TRBV30	TRBJ1-4	.	TGTGCCTGGAGCCCAAACGGGGCAGGGGAAGAAAAACTGTTTTTT	CAWSPNGAGEEKLFF
.	TRBV4-3	TRBJ2-2	.	TGCGCCAGCAGCCAAGTTGAGGGGGCCGGGGAGCTGTTTTTT	CASSQVEGAGELFF
.	TRBV4-3	TRBJ2-1	.	TGCGCCAGCAGCCAAGATTTCGGGGGGCGGGGGGACAGCCTCGAGCAGTTCTTC	CASSQDFGGRGDSLEQFF
.	TRBV27	TRBJ2-2	.	TGTGCCAGCAGATTGAAGGCCGGGGAGCTGTTTTTT	CASRLKAGELFF
TRBD1	TRBV7-9	TRBJ2-7	few	TGTGCCAGCAGCTTACAGGGGGCCAACGAGCAGTACTTC	CASSLQGANEQYF
.	TRBV29-1	TRBJ2-5	.	TGCAGCCCCTGCGAGGGGGAGACCCAGTACTTC	CSPCEGETQYF
TRBD1	TRBV12-3/TRBV12-4	TRBJ1-1	.	TGTGCCAGCAGTACAGGACAGGGGTTGAACACTGAAGCTTTCTTT	CASSTGQGLNTEAFF
.	TRBV20-1	TRBJ1-4	few	TGCAGTGCTATTCGTGACGGTAATGAAAAACTGTTTTTT	CSAIRDGNEKLFF
TRBD1	TRBV5-1	TRBJ2-3	many	TGCGCCAGCAGCTATGGGGACAGCAGACACACAGATACGCAGTATTTT	CASSYGDSRHTDTQYF
TRBD2	TRBV5-1	TRBJ2-5	many	TGCGCCAGCAGCTGGGGACTAGTTGAGACCCAGTACTTC	CASSWGLVETQYF
.	TRBV5-8	TRBJ2-1	.	TGTGCCAGCAGCCCGCCGTGGGCTTACAATGAGCAGTTCTTC	CASSPPWAYNEQFF
.	TRBV2	TRBJ1-2	few	TGTGCCAGCAGTGAAAGGGCAGCCTATGGCTACACCTTC	CASSERAAYGYTF
.	TRBV24-1	TRBJ2-4	many	TGTGCCACCAGCGTTCTTGAAGAGGGGGGGCTAGCCAAAAACATTCAGTACTTC	CATSVLEEGGLAKNIQYF
.	TRBV9	TRBJ2-4	few	TGTGCCAGCAGTCCGGCGGCCAAAAACATTCAGTACTTC	CASSPAAKNIQYF
.	TRBV20-1	TRBJ1-1	many	TGCAGTGCTAGACTCCCCTTGACAGATCTCAACACTGAAGCTTTCTTT	CSARLPLTDLNTEAFF
TRBD1	TRBV12-3/TRBV12-4	TRBJ1-1	.	TGTGCCAGCAGTCGGCAGGGGGGTGAAGCTTTCTTT	CASSRQGGEAFF
TRBD1	TRBV25-1	TRBJ2-5	many	TGTGCCAGCAGTGCCACCGGGACAGGGGGCGAGACCCAGTACTTC	CASSATGTGGETQYF
.	TRBV7-2	TRBJ2-3	many	TGTGCCAGCAGCATTAGCACAGATACGCAGTATTTT	CASSISTDTQYF
.	TRBV20-1	TRBJ1-2	.	TGCAGTGCTAGAGAGGGCCGGAGAGCTAATGGCTACACCTTC	CSAREGRRANGYTF
.	TRBV12-3/TRBV12-4	TRBJ2-5	.	TGTGCCAGCAGGCCGCAGGGACGGGGAGAGACCCAGTACTTC	CASRPQGRGETQYF